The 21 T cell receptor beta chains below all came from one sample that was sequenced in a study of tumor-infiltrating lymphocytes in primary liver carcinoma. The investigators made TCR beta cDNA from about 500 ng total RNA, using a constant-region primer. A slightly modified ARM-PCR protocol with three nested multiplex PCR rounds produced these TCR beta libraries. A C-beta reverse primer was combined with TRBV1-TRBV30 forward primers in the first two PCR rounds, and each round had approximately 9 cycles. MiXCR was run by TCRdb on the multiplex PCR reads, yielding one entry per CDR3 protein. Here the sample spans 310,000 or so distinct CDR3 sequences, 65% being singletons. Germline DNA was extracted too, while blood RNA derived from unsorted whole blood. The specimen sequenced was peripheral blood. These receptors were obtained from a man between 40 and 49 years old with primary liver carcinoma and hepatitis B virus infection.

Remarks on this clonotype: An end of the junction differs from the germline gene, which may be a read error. The CDR3 spells CASSRVLNIEAFF. The DNA for the CDR3 is TGTGCCAGCAGTAGGGTTCTGAACATTGAAGCTTTCTTT. The chain employs TRBV11-2 and TRBJ1-1, with D unclear. The CDR3 sequence is 13 residues long. CDR1 and CDR2 (germline): SGHAT, FQNNGV.

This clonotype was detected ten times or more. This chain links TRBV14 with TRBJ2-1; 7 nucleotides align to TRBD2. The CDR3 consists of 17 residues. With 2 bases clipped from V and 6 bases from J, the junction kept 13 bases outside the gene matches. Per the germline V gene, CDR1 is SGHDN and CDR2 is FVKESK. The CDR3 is CASSQKDGGRAINEQFF. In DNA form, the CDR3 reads TGTGCCAGCAGCCAAAAGGATGGTGGGAGGGCCATCAATGAGCAGTTCTTC.

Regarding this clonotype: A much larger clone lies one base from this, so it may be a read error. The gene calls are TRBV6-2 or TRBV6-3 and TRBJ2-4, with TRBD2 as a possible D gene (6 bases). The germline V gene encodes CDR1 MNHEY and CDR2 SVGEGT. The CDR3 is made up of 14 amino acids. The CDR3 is CTSSTPGAGFIQYF. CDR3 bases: TGTACCAGCAGCACACCCGGGGCGGGGTTCATTCAGTACTTC.

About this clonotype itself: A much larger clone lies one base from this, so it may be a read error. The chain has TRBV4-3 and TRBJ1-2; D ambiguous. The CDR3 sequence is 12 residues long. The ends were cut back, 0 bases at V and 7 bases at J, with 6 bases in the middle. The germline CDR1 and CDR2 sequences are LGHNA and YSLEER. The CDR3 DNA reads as TGCGCCAGCAGCCAAGATATTGGTGGCTACACCTTC. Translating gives CASSQDIGGYTF.

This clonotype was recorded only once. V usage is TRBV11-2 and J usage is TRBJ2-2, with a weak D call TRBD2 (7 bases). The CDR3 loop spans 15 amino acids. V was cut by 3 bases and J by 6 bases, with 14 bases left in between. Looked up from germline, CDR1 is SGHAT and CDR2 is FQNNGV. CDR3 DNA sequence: TGTGCCAGCAGCTTTACAGGGACTAACGCCGGGGAGCTGTTTTTT. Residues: CASSFTGTNAGELFF.

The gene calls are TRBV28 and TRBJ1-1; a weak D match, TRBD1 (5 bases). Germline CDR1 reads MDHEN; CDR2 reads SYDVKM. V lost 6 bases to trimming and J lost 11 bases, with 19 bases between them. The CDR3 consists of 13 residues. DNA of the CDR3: TGTGCCAGCAGAAACCTTTTGGACAAAGAGGCTTTCTTT. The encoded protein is CASRNLLDKEAFF.

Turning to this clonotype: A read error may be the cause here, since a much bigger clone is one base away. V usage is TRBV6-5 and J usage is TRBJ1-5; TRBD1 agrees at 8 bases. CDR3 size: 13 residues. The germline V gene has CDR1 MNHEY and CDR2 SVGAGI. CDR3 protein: CASRDRAGQPKHF. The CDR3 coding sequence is TGTGCCAGCAGGGACAGGGCAGGACAGCCCAAGCATTTT.

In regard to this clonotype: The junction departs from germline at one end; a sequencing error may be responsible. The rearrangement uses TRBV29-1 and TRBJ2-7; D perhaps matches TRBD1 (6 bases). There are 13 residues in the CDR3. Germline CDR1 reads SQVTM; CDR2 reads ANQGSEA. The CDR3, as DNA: TGCAGCGTGGACTTACAGGGCTCCTGCGAGCAGTACTTC. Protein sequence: CSVDLQGSCEQYF.

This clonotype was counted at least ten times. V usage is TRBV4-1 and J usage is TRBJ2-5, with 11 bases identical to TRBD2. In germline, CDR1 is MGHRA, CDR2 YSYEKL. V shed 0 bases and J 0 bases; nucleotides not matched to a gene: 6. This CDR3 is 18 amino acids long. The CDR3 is CASSQETLAGGYQETQYF. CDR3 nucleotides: TGCGCCAGCAGCCAAGAGACTCTAGCGGGAGGATACCAAGAGACCCAGTACTTC.

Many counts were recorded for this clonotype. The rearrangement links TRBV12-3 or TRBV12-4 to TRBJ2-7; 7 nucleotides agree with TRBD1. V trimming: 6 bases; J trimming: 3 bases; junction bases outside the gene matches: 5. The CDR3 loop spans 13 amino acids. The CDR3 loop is CASSQGQHYEQYF. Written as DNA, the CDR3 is TGTGCCAGCAGCCAGGGACAGCACTACGAGCAGTACTTC.

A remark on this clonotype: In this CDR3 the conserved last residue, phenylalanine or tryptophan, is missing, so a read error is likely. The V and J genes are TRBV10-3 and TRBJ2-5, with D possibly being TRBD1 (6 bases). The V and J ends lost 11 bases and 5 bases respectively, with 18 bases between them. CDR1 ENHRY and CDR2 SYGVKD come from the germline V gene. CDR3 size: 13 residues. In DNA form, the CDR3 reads TGTGCCGCCAATCAGGGGTCTGGTGAGACCCAGTACCTC. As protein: CAANQGSGETQYL.

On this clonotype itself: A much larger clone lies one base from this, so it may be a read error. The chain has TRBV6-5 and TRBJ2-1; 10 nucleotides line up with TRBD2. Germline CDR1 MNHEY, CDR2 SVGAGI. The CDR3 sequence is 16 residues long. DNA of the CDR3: TGTACCAGCAGTCAAACATCTAGCGGGAGTTACAATGAGCAGTTCTTC. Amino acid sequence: CTSSQTSSGSYNEQFF.

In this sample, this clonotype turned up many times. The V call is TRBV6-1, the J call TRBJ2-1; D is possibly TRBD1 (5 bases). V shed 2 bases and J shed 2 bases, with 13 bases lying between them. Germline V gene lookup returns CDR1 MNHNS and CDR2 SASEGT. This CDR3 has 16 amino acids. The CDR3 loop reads CASSEYSQATYNEQFF. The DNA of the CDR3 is TGTGCCAGCAGTGAATATTCACAGGCTACCTACAATGAGCAGTTCTTC.

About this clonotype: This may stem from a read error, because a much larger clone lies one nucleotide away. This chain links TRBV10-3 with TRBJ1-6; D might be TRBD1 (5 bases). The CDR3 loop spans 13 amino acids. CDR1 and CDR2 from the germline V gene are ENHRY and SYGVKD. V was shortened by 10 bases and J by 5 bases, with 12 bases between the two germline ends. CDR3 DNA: TGTGCCAGCCGGAACAGGAATAATTCACCCCTCCACTTT. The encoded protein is CASRNRNNSPLHF.

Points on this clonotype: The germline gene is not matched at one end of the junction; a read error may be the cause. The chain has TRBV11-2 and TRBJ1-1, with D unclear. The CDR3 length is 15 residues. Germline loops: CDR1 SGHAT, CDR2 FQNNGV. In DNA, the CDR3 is TGTGTCAGCAGCTTGCGCGGAAACTTGAACACTGAAGCTTCCTTT. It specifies CVSSLRGNLNTEASF.

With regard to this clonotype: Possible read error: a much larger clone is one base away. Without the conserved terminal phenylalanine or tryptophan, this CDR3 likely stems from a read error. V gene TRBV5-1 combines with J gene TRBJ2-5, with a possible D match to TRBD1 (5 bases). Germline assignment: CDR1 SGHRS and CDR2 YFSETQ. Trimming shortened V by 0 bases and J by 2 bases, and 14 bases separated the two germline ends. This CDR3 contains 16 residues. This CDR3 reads CASSLALVGAQETQYS. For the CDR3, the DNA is TGCGCCAGCAGCTTGGCGCTAGTAGGGGCGCAAGAGACCCAGTACTCC.

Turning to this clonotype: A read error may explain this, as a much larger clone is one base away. The CDR3 loop reads CAISYRDNYGYTF. The CDR3 DNA is TGTGCCATCAGTTACCGGGACAACTATGGCTACACCTTC. The V gene is TRBV6-2 or TRBV6-3, the J gene TRBJ1-2; perhaps TRBD1 as D (5 bases). The CDR3 consists of 13 residues. Germline V gene data show CDR1 as MNHEY and CDR2 as SVGEGT.

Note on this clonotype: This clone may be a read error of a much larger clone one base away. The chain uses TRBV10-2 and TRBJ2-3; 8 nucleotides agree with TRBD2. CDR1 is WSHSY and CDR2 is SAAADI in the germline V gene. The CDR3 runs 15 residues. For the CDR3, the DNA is TGCGCCAGCAGGGGTTATAGCGGGAAAACAGATACGCTGTATTTT. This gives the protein CASRGYSGKTDTLYF.

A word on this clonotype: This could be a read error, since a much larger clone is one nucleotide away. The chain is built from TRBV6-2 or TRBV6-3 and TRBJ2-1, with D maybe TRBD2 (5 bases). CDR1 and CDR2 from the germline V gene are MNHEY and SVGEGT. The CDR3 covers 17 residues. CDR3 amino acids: CASSYPTLRESRNEEFF. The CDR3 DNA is TGTGCCAGCAGTTACCCGACCCTTCGGGAAAGTAGGAATGAGGAGTTCTTC.

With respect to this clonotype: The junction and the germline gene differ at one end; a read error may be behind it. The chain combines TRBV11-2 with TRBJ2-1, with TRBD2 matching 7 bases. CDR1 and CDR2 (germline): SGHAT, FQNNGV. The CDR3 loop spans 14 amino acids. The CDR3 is CAISGTGGSSEQFF. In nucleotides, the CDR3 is TGTGCCATCAGCGGGACTGGCGGGAGTAGTGAGCAGTTCTTC.

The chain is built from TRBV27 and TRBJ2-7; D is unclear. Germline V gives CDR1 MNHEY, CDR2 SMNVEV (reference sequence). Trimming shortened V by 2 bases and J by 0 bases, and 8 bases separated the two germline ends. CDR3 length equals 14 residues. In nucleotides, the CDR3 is TGTGCCAGCAGTTTAATGCATGGCTCCTACGAGCAGTACTTC. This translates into CASSLMHGSYEQYF.